These 2 T cell receptor beta chains share one sample of origin, sequenced in a study of regulatory dendritic cells for organ transplantation. Assay: immunoSEQ multiplex PCR; the TCRdb copy retains only in-frame clones and omits some. Altogether some 29,000 clones are present, roughly four fifths being singletons, with the ten largest covering 0.1%. What was sequenced was naive CD4+ T cells from blood. Indicated subset: CD45RA+ naive T cells. The receptor set was obtained from a human donor in good health.

This chain uses TRBV5-1 with TRBJ2-5, with 11 bases identical to TRBD2. Trimming removed 8 bases from V and 5 bases from J; junction bases left unmatched: 14. The CDR3 has 16 residues. The germline V gene has CDR1 SGHRS and CDR2 YFSETQ. Written as DNA, the CDR3 is TGCGCCAGTTCCGGGACTAGCGGCATGGGCCGGGAGACCCAGTACTTC. Translated, it gives CASSGTSGMGRETQYF.

The J gene is TRBJ1-2, the V gene TRBV15, with D maybe TRBD1 (5 bases). Germline V CDR1 and CDR2: LNHNV, YYDKDF (reference sequence). Trimming stripped 3 bases from V and 4 bases from J, with 9 bases between. This CDR3 comprises 13 residues. The CDR3 DNA follows: TGTGCCACCAGCAGGACTCAGGGCTATGGCTACACCTTC. This translates into CATSRTQGYGYTF.